This is a list of T cell receptor beta chains from one sample in a study of shared clonotypes between healthy human individuals. Some clones are missing from TCRdb's copy, which holds only in-frame ones; the method was immunoSEQ multiplex PCR. Of roughly 1,500,000 clones listed, around 98.5% are singletons. The sample comprised naive CD4+ T cells sorted from blood. These receptors all stem from a man between 25 and 39 years old in good health. CDR3s include the opening cysteine and the closing phenylalanine or tryptophan. The D gene is left open where the match is weak. Clone size is given for some rows only: seen once, a few or many times, or a class if the clone is expanded.

D gene	J gene	V gene	clone size	CDR3 DNA	CDR3 protein
-	TRBJ2-7	TRBV7-9	-	TGTGCCAGCAGCTTAGTCCGGGAAAGGGACGAGCAGTACTTC	CASSLVRERDEQYF
TRBD1	TRBJ1-2	TRBV11-2	-	TGTGCCAGCAGCCCTGGGACAGGGCAACCGGGTGGCTACACCTTC	CASSPGTGQPGGYTF
-	TRBJ2-1	TRBV7-2	-	TGTGCCAGCAGCTTAGTTGGGAGACTAGTAGAATCCTACAATGAGCAGTTCTTC	CASSLVGRLVESYNEQFF
-	TRBJ1-2	TRBV19	-	TGTGCCAGTAGTCCCGGCGGGGCAACACGAATGGGTGGCTACACCTTC	CASSPGGATRMGGYTF
-	TRBJ2-3	TRBV27	-	TGTGCCAGCAGTTTATGGGGGCGCCTGGCAGATACGCAGTATTTT	CASSLWGRLADTQYF
-	TRBJ1-1	TRBV5-1	-	TGCGCCAGCAGCTTACAACTGAACACTGAAGCTTTCTTT	CASSLQLNTEAFF
TRBD2	TRBJ2-3	TRBV19	-	TGTGCCAGTACCCTAACGGGACTAGCGGGAGGCACAGATACGCAGTATTTT	CASTLTGLAGGTDTQYF
-	TRBJ1-2	TRBV28	-	TGTGCCAGCAGCACGAGGGATGGCTACACCTTC	CASSTRDGYTF
TRBD2	TRBJ2-7	TRBV6-6	-	TGTGCCAGCAGTTACGGGACTAGCGGCTACGAGCAGTACTTC	CASSYGTSGYEQYF
TRBD1	TRBJ1-2	TRBV10-2	-	TGCGCCAGCAGTGCTACAGGGGACTATGGCTACACCTTC	CASSATGDYGYTF
TRBD2	TRBJ2-1	TRBV30	-	TGTGCCTGGAGTGTAGGACTAGCGGGTGAGCAGTTCTTC	CAWSVGLAGEQFF
-	TRBJ2-2	TRBV14	-	TGTGCCAGCAGCCAAGTCTTGGGATCCGGGGAGCTGTTTTTT	CASSQVLGSGELFF
-	TRBJ2-5	TRBV5-4	-	TGTGCCAGCAGCTCACTTACTAGGGGCCAAGAGACCCAGTACTTC	CASSSLTRGQETQYF
-	TRBJ2-2	TRBV5-6	-	TGTGCCAGCAGGTTTAGGCCGACCGGGGAGCTGTTTTTT	CASRFRPTGELFF
-	TRBJ2-7	TRBV9	-	TGTGCCAGCAGCGTAGGGTGGGGGGAGACCTACGAGCAGTACTTC	CASSVGWGETYEQYF
-	TRBJ2-3	TRBV27	-	TGTGCCAGCAGTCGAAGGGGGGCGGGGACTAGCACAGATACGCAGTATTTT	CASSRRGAGTSTDTQYF
-	TRBJ1-1	TRBV7-2	-	TGTGCCAGCAGCTCCCTGACAGCGCGATATGAAGCTTTCTTT	CASSSLTARYEAFF
TRBD1	TRBJ2-2	TRBV10-3	-	TGTGCCATCAGGGACAGGGTTGATGGCACCGGGGAGCTGTTTTTT	CAIRDRVDGTGELFF
-	TRBJ2-5	TRBV27	-	TGTGCCAGCAGTTTTTCTGACCGGAAAGAGACCCAGTACTTC	CASSFSDRKETQYF
-	TRBJ2-3	TRBV28	-	TGTGCCAGCAGTTTCCCAGGGGGGAACACAGATACGCAGTATTTT	CASSFPGGNTDTQYF
-	TRBJ2-1	TRBV13	-	TGTGCCAGCAGCTTAGCGGCTAGGGGGGGCGATGAGCAGTTCTTC	CASSLAARGGDEQFF
-	TRBJ2-7	TRBV5-1	-	TGCGCCAGCAGCTTGCGACAGGGCGGGAGGCAGTACTTC	CASSLRQGGRQYF
-	TRBJ2-1	TRBV29-1	-	TGCAGCGTTGGAGCGGCCAATGAGCAGTTCTTC	CSVGAANEQFF
TRBD2	TRBJ2-3	TRBV7-3	-	TGTGCCAGCAGCTTTACCTCGACGGCGGGAGCCTCAGATACGCAGTATTTT	CASSFTSTAGASDTQYF
-	TRBJ2-1	TRBV30	-	TGTGCCTGGTACAGGAGCGGCGGGACGCAGTTCTTC	CAWYRSGGTQFF
-	TRBJ2-3	TRBV28	-	TGTGCCAGCAGCGGTAGCACAGATACGCAGTATTTT	CASSGSTDTQYF
-	TRBJ1-1	TRBV15	once	TGTGCCACCAGCAGGGGGGCCGGCGACACTGAAGCTTTCTTT	CATSRGAGDTEAFF
-	TRBJ1-5	TRBV10-3	-	TGTGCCATCAGTGAAGAGGGACAACTCAATCAGCCCCAGCATTTT	CAISEEGQLNQPQHF
-	TRBJ2-7	TRBV4-2	-	TGTGCCAGCAGCCCGAGAAAGGGGAGCGAGCAGTACTTC	CASSPRKGSEQYF
-	TRBJ1-1	TRBV6-5	-	TGTGCCAGCAGTTCGGGGACCTCTGAAGCTTTCTTT	CASSSGTSEAFF
TRBD1	TRBJ1-5	TRBV28	-	TGTGCCAGCAGTCTACTACAGGGGGGCAATCAGCCCCAGCATTTT	CASSLLQGGNQPQHF
-	TRBJ2-2	TRBV7-2	-	TGTGCCAGCAGCCTACGTAGCGGGAACACCGGGGAGCTGTTTTTT	CASSLRSGNTGELFF
-	TRBJ1-1	TRBV7-9	-	TGTGCCAGCAGCTTAGTTTTGGGGAACACTGAAGCTTTCTTT	CASSLVLGNTEAFF
TRBD2	TRBJ2-7	TRBV19	-	TGTGCCAGTAGTGGACAGGGAAGAGGGACTAGCGGGTCTGATTTTGGCTACGAGCAGTACTTC	CASSGQGRGTSGSDFGYEQYF
TRBD1	TRBJ1-3	TRBV5-4	once	TGTGCCAGCAGCTGGATGGGACAGCCATTGACTGGAAACACCATATATTTT	CASSWMGQPLTGNTIYF
TRBD2	TRBJ2-7	TRBV10-2	-	TGCGCCAGCAGTGAGTCAGGGCTAGCGGGTTTACCCTACGAGCAGTACTTC	CASSESGLAGLPYEQYF
TRBD2	TRBJ2-7	TRBV5-1	-	TGCGCCAGCAGCTTGGCCGGAGGGCTAGCGGGGGCCGAGCAGTACTTC	CASSLAGGLAGAEQYF
TRBD2	TRBJ2-3	TRBV29-1	-	TGCAGCGTTGAAATCCTAGCGGGAGCACCAGATACGCAGTATTTT	CSVEILAGAPDTQYF
-	TRBJ2-7	TRBV9	-	TGTGCCAGCAGCGTAGATGGATACGAGCAGTACTTC	CASSVDGYEQYF
-	TRBJ2-5	TRBV10-3	-	TGTGCCATCAGTGAGAGGATCCAGACGGAGACCCAGTACTTC	CAISERIQTETQYF
-	TRBJ2-7	TRBV6-1	-	TGTGCCAGCAGGGGTTGGGACGAGCAGTACTTC	CASRGWDEQYF
-	TRBJ2-3	TRBV5-4	-	TGTGCCAGCAGCTTGAGCGGAGGTAGCACAGATACGCAGTATTTT	CASSLSGGSTDTQYF
-	TRBJ1-1	TRBV2	-	TGTGCCAGCACCCAAGCGGCTAACACTGAAGCTTTCTTT	CASTQAANTEAFF
TRBD1	TRBJ2-7	TRBV6-5	-	TGTGCCAGCAGTTACGGAGGACAGGGAGTCTACGAGCAGTACTTC	CASSYGGQGVYEQYF
-	TRBJ2-6	TRBV2	-	TGTGCCAGCAGTGAACGGCATCCTCTTCTTTCTGGGGCCAACGTCCTGACTTTC	CASSERHPLLSGANVLTF
TRBD2	TRBJ2-3	TRBV5-1	-	TGCGCCAGCAGCTCCAGACTAGCAGGCACAGATACGCAGTATTTT	CASSSRLAGTDTQYF
TRBD1	TRBJ1-1	TRBV5-6	-	TGTGCCAGCAGCTTGCCGGGACAGGGGGCTCATCTAGCTTTCTTT	CASSLPGQGAHLAFF
-	TRBJ1-2	TRBV28	-	TGTGCCAGCCGGCCACTAGAGCGGGGCTACACCTTC	CASRPLERGYTF
-	TRBJ1-2	TRBV27	-	TGTGCCAGCAGTCTCCCCGGAGGTGTGGGTGGCTACACCTTC	CASSLPGGVGGYTF